The TCR beta chain described here comes from a study of identical twins. This clonotype appeared a single time. Its target is unknown. Unique molecular identifiers were in the cDNA, with template-switch universal primer binding. TCRdb re-called the 5' RACE reads with MiXCR, one entry per CDR3 protein. Among 1.5 million to 2 million distinct CDR3 sequences listed, more than 30% were seen once. Study-level results: For out-of-frame beta sequences, excess twin sharing was weaker. The authors drew conclusions from cross-sectional statistical analysis rather than following the same donors.

Every donor was a healthy Caucasian. The specimen was cord blood. The receptor was derived from a newborn girl in good health.

The CDR3 sequence: CASSIGGDTDTQYF. DNA for the CDR3: TGTGCCAGTAGTATAGGGGGGGACACAGATACGCAGTATTTT. The chain combines TRBV19 with TRBJ2-3, with D perhaps matching TRBD2 (6 bases). Germline CDR1 is LNHDA and CDR2 is SQIVND (reference sequence). The ends were cut back, 1 base at V and 2 bases at J, with 7 bases in the middle. The CDR3 has 14 residues.